This entry lists 5 T cell receptor beta chains sequenced from one sample in a study of T-cell memory formation after mild COVID-19. TCRdb called the 5' RACE reads again in MiXCR, with one record for every CDR3 protein. This sample yields some 100,000 distinct CDR3 sequences, of which around 10% are seen a single time; around 39% belongs to the top ten. Sample: PBMCs or a T cell subset sorted from them (not recorded which). These receptors all come from a man younger than 35 who had mild COVID-19 (a few samples of this study predate the infection). Cell type and time point are not known.

Many counts were recorded for this clonotype. This chain joins TRBV11-2 and TRBJ2-3; 10 positions agree with TRBD2. Germline assignment: CDR1 SGHAT and CDR2 FQNNGV. V was clipped by 7 bases and J by 5 bases; unmatched bases: 9. There are 15 residues in the CDR3. The CDR3 DNA follows: TGTGCCAGCACCCTAAGCGGGGGGGCCATAGATACGCAGTATTTT. Its protein is CASTLSGGAIDTQYF.

This clonotype was observed at least ten times. J is TRBJ2-3 and V is TRBV7-8; D unclear. Trimming shortened V by 0 bases and J by 1 base, and 5 bases separated the two germline ends. CDR1 SGHVS and CDR2 FQNEAQ come from the germline V gene. The CDR3 runs 14 residues. The chain's CDR3 is CASSLARRTDTQYF. In nucleotides, the CDR3 is TGTGCCAGCAGCTTAGCGCGTCGCACAGATACGCAGTATTTT.

This clonotype was counted between two and nine times. CDR3 in DNA: TGTGCCAGCAGTTACTCGGGGATAGGCACTGAAGCTTTCTTT. It translates to CASSYSGIGTEAFF. V gene TRBV6-6 combines with J gene TRBJ1-1; D unclear. The CDR3 extends over 14 amino acids. Trimming stripped 0 bases from V and 4 bases from J, with 9 bases between. Germline V lookup: CDR1 MNHNY, CDR2 SVGAGI (reference sequence).

CDR3 DNA: TGCGCCAGCAGTCTCATTCCGACAGGGGGCTCCCCTGGGGCCAACGTCCTGACTTTC. It codes for CASSLIPTGGSPGANVLTF. The chain recombines TRBV4-1 with TRBJ2-6; 10 bases line up with TRBD1. CDR3 length: 19 amino acids. Germline CDR1 is MGHRA and CDR2 is YSYEKL. Losses at the gene ends were 6 bases for V and 2 bases for J; bases not matched to a gene: 13.

The chain is built from TRBV7-9 and TRBJ2-3; 12 bases align to TRBD1. V lost 3 bases and J lost 6; bases outside the gene matches: 4. The CDR3 spans 15 residues. Germline CDR1 reads SEHNR; CDR2 reads FQNEAQ (reference sequence). This CDR3 reads CASSFRDRGLDTQYF. CDR3 in DNA: TGTGCCAGCAGCTTCCGGGACAGGGGGCTTGATACGCAGTATTTT.